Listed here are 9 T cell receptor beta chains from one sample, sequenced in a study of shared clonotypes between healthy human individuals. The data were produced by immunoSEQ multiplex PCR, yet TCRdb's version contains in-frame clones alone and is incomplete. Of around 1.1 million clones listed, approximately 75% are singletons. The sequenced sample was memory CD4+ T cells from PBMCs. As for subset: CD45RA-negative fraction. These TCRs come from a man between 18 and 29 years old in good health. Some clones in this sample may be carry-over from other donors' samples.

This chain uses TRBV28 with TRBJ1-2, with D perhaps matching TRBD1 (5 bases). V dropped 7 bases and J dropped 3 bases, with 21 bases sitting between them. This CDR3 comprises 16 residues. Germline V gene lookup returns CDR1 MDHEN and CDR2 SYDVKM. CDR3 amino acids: CASIDNTGTEDYGYTF. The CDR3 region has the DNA TGTGCCAGCATCGATAATACCGGGACCGAGGACTATGGCTACACCTTC.

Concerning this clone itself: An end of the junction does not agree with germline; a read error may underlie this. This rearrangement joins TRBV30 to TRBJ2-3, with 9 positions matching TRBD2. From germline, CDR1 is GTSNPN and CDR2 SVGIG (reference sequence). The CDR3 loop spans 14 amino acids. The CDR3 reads CAWSATSGTSPPFF. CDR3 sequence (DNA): TGTGCCTGGAGCGCGACCTCCGGGACTAGCCCGCCCTTTTTT.

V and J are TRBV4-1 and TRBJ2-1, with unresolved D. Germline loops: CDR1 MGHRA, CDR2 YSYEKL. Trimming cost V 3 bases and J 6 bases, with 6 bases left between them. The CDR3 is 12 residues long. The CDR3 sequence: CASSHDSNEQFF. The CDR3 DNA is TGCGCCAGCAGCCATGATTCCAATGAGCAGTTCTTC.

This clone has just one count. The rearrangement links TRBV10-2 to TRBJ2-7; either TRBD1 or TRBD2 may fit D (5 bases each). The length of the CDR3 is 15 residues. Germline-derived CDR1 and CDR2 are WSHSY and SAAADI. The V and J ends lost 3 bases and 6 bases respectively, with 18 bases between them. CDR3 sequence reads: CASSDNGRARGEQYF. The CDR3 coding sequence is TGCGCCAGCAGTGATAATGGCAGGGCCCGGGGCGAGCAGTACTTC.

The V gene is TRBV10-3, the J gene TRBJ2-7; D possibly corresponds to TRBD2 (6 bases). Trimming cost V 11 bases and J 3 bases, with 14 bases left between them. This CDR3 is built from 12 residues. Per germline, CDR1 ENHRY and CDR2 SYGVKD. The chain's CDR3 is CASKGAGYEQYF. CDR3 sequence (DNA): TGTGCCTCTAAGGGAGCGGGCTACGAGCAGTACTTC.

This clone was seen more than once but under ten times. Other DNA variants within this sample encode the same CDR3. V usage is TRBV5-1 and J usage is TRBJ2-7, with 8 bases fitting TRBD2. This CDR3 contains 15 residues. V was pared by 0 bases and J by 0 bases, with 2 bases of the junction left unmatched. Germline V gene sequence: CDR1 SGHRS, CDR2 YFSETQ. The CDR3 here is CASSLASGSSYEQYF. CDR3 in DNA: TGCGCCAGCAGCTTGGCCAGCGGGAGCTCCTACGAGCAGTACTTC.

In nucleotides, the CDR3 is TGCGCCAGCAGCCAAGAATACAGTAAGGGAGATACGCAGTATTTT. It translates to CASSQEYSKGDTQYF. The chain links TRBV4-1 to TRBJ2-3; D is undetermined. Between the trimmed V and J ends, which lost 0 bases and 5 bases, there was a span of 12 bases. The CDR3 is 15 amino acids. Per the germline V gene, CDR1 is MGHRA and CDR2 is YSYEKL.

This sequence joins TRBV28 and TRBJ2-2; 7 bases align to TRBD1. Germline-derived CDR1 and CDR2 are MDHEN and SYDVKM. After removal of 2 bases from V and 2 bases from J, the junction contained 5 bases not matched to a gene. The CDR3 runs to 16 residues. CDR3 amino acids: CASSLGGQINTGELFF. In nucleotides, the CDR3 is TGTGCCAGCAGTTTAGGGGGACAGATAAACACCGGGGAGCTGTTTTTT.

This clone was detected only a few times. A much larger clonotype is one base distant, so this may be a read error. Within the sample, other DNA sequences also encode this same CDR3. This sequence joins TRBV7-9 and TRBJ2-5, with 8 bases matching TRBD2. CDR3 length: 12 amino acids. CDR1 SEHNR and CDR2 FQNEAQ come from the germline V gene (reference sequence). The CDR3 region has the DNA TGTGCCAGCAGCCTAGCGGGAGAGACCCAGTACTTC. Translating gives CASSLAGETQYF. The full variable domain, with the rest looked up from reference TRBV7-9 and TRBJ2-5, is DTGVSQNPRHKITKRGQNVTFRCDPISEHNRLYWYRQTLGQGPEFLTYFQNEAQLEKSRLLSDRFSAERPKGSFSTLEIQRTEQGDSAMYLCASSLAGETQYFGPGTRLLVL.